The next 32 T cell receptor beta chains were all read from a single sample in a study of identical twins. TCRdb re-called the 5' RACE reads through MiXCR, storing one row per CDR3 protein. The sample holds around 690,000 distinct CDR3 sequences, 21% seen once. These data were also reused for a study on T cells expressing NK-cell markers.

The sample was PBMCs. The receptors were gathered from a woman between 18 and 29 years old in good health.

Only a few counts were recorded for this clonotype. This chain links TRBV5-1 with TRBJ2-1; D is uncertain. CDR1 is SGHRS and CDR2 is YFSETQ in the germline V gene. The CDR3 has 15 amino acids. V lost 0 bases and J 9 bases, leaving 16 bases between the germline ends. In nucleotides, the CDR3 is TGCGCCAGCAGCTTGGGTCGGCCCGAGGCTAGTGAGCAGTTCTTC. Its protein product is CASSLGRPEASEQFF.

This clonotype has only a few counts. The chain links TRBV24-1 to TRBJ2-1; 10 bases map to TRBD2. Germline assignment: CDR1 KGHDR and CDR2 SFDVKD. Trimming at V came to 4 bases and at J to 5 bases, leaving 7 bases not matched to a gene. This CDR3 comprises 16 residues. The CDR3 bases are TGTGCCACCAGTGACCCGGCTAGCGGGAGCCACAATGAGCAGTTCTTC. Translation: CATSDPASGSHNEQFF.

This chain connects TRBV20-1 to TRBJ2-3; D possibly matches TRBD1 or TRBD2 (5 bases each). From germline, CDR1 is DFQATT and CDR2 SNEGSKA (reference sequence). The CDR3 has 14 residues. Trimming left V 6 bases short and J 4 bases short, with 17 bases between. As DNA, the CDR3 is TGCAGTGCAGAAAAAGGGACCGCCGCAGATACGCAGTATTTT. Its protein product is CSAEKGTAADTQYF.

This clonotype was picked up many times. The rearrangement joins TRBV29-1 to TRBJ2-1, with 8 bases aligning to TRBD2. The CDR3 covers 13 residues. Trimming took 4 bases from V and 8 from J; bases not matched to a gene: 7. The germline CDR1 and CDR2 sequences are SQVTM and ANQGSEA. The CDR3, as DNA: TGCAGCGTTGCGGGAGGGCCAATGGATGAGCAGTTCTTC. It translates to CSVAGGPMDEQFF.

This clonotype was recorded a few times. J is TRBJ2-7 and V is TRBV9; the D gene is possibly TRBD1 (5 bases). The V gene lost 3 bases and the J gene lost 4 bases, with 11 bases spanning the gap. Germline CDR1 reads SGDLS; CDR2 reads YYNGEE. CDR3 length equals 13 residues. The CDR3 protein is CASSANTGYEQYF. CDR3 DNA sequence: TGTGCCAGCAGCGCCAACACAGGTTACGAGCAGTACTTC.

The J gene is TRBJ2-1, the V gene TRBV24-1; possibly TRBD2 for D (7 bases). CDR3 length equals 16 residues. Trimming shortened V by 5 bases and J by 7 bases, and 20 bases separated the two germline ends. Germline V gene data show CDR1 as KGHDR and CDR2 as SFDVKD. The CDR3 DNA reads as TGTGCCACCAGTGCCCCCGGTGGGGGGGCCATGAATGAGCAGTTCTTC. Translated, it gives CATSAPGGGAMNEQFF.

This clonotype appeared a few times. The V call is TRBV20-1, the J call TRBJ2-1, with 12 bases that match TRBD2. CDR3 length equals 15 residues. The germline V gene encodes CDR1 DFQATT and CDR2 SNEGSKA (reference sequence). V dropped 5 bases and J dropped 6; count of bases not matched to a gene: 8. The CDR3: CSAGLLAGGLNEQFF. CDR3 nucleotides: TGCAGTGCTGGTTTACTAGCGGGAGGCCTCAATGAGCAGTTCTTC.

Of note for this clonotype: A much larger clonotype is one base distant, so this may be a read error. The CDR3 loop is CASSLDRSGGYTF. CDR3 sequence (DNA): TGTGCCAGCAGTTTGGACAGGTCTGGTGGCTACACCTTC. The chain employs TRBV12-3 or TRBV12-4 and TRBJ1-2, with 7 positions matching TRBD1. The CDR3 is 13 amino acids. J lost 7 bases, V lost 3 bases, and 5 bases had no gene match.

This clonotype was detected only a few times. The chain joins TRBV12-3 or TRBV12-4 to TRBJ2-7; D uncertain. The V end was cut by 5 bases, the J end by 7 bases, with 9 bases between. The CDR3 is made up of 11 amino acids. The CDR3: CASSPLKEQYF. The DNA of the CDR3 is TGTGCCAGCAGTCCTCTAAAGGAGCAGTACTTC.

The chain recombines TRBV20-1 with TRBJ1-4; TRBD1 aligns across 7 bases. The trim removed 1 base at V and 8 bases at J, leaving 7 bases unmatched. CDR1 is DFQATT and CDR2 is SNEGSKA in the germline V gene (reference sequence). The CDR3 spans 14 residues. Here the CDR3 DNA reads TGCAGTGCTAGAGTCGGACAGACAGGGGAAAAACTGTTTTTT. Its translation is CSARVGQTGEKLFF.

This clonotype was recorded a few times. The chain has TRBV6-2 or TRBV6-3 and TRBJ2-3; 13 bases fit TRBD2. There are 20 residues in the CDR3. Germline trimming cut 6 bases from V and 5 bases from J; bases unmatched to any gene: 20. Per the germline V gene, CDR1 is MNHEY and CDR2 is SVGEGT. The CDR3 coding sequence is TGTGCCAGCAGCAATTTAACTAAGACCGGACTAGCGGGAGATTTAGATACGCAGTATTTT. This codes for CASSNLTKTGLAGDLDTQYF.

The chain recombines TRBV27 with TRBJ2-1, with 14 positions matching TRBD2. The CDR3 is 15 residues long. J lost 2 bases, V lost 6 bases, and 0 bases had no gene match. Germline V gene data show CDR1 as MNHEY and CDR2 as SMNVEV (reference sequence). The DNA of the CDR3 is TGTGCCAGCAGGGGACTAGCGGGGGCCTACAATGAGCAGTTCTTC. Its translation is CASRGLAGAYNEQFF.

The V call is TRBV3-1, the J call TRBJ2-1; D possibly corresponds to TRBD2 (5 bases). CDR3 length equals 14 residues. Germline loops: CDR1 LGHDT, CDR2 YNNKEL (reference sequence). Trimming removed 4 bases at V and 6 bases at J, with 13 bases between. CDR3 loop: CASSPLALGNEQFF. For the CDR3, the DNA is TGTGCCAGCAGCCCTCTAGCTTTGGGCAATGAGCAGTTCTTC.

This clonotype occurred a few times. CDR3 sequence (DNA): TGCAGTGCTAGAGATTCACTCTCGGACTCTGGGGCCAACGTCCTGACTTTC. Its protein product is CSARDSLSDSGANVLTF. This rearrangement joins TRBV20-1 to TRBJ2-6; D call uncertain. This CDR3 is built from 17 residues. CDR1 is DFQATT and CDR2 is SNEGSKA in the germline V gene (reference sequence). V was pared by 0 bases and J by 0 bases, with 12 bases between.

For the CDR3, the DNA is TGTGCCAGCAGCCCTTCGGGACTAGCGTCTTTCACCGGGGAGCTGTTTTTT. Translating it yields CASSPSGLASFTGELFF. This chain uses TRBV7-2 with TRBJ2-2; 10 bases agree with TRBD2. J lost 4 bases, V lost 5 bases, and 10 bases had no gene match. CDR1 and CDR2 from the germline V gene are SGHTA and FQGNSA. There are 17 residues in the CDR3. The full variable domain, with the rest looked up from reference TRBV7-2 and TRBJ2-2, is GAGVSQSPSNKVTEKGKDVELRCDPISGHTALYWYRQSLGQGLEFLIYFQGNSAPDKSGLPSDRFSAERTGGSVSTLTIQRTQQEDSAVYLCASSPSGLASFTGELFFGEGSRLTVL.

The chain employs TRBV10-3 and TRBJ2-7, with 8 bases that match TRBD1. The V and J ends lost 4 bases and 0 bases, in that order; junction bases with no gene match: 2. Germline-derived CDR1 and CDR2 are ENHRY and SYGVKD. CDR3 length equals 14 residues. CDR3 loop: CAISGDRTSYEQYF. CDR3 DNA: TGTGCCATCAGTGGGGACAGGACCTCCTACGAGCAGTACTTC.

This clonotype was observed at least ten times. The V call is TRBV12-3 or TRBV12-4, the J call TRBJ2-2; D gene uncertain. Trimming took 3 bases from V and 1 from J, leaving 9 bases between them. This CDR3 spans 15 amino acids. The CDR3 spells CASSFGRLNTGELFF. CDR3 nucleotide sequence: TGTGCCAGCAGTTTTGGCAGACTGAACACCGGGGAGCTGTTTTTT.

Here the CDR3 reads CASSSLAEYNEQFF. DNA of the CDR3: TGTGCCAGCAGCTCACTAGCGGAGTACAATGAGCAGTTCTTC. The V and J genes are TRBV12-3 or TRBV12-4 and TRBJ2-1; TRBD2 matches at 8 bases. The CDR3 runs to 14 residues. The V segment lost 6 bases and the J segment 4 bases; nucleotides outside the gene matches: 5.

This clonotype was seen many times. The chain couples TRBV20-1 to TRBJ2-7, with TRBD2 matching over 13 bases. J lost 3 bases, V lost 6 bases, and 8 bases had no gene match. The V gene's germline CDR1 is DFQATT and CDR2 SNEGSKA (reference sequence). The CDR3 runs to 15 residues. The CDR3 loop is CSAKTGTSGVYEQYF. The CDR3 bases are TGCAGTGCAAAAACCGGGACTAGCGGGGTCTACGAGCAGTACTTC.

The chain links TRBV14 to TRBJ1-2, with D maybe TRBD1 (6 bases). The CDR3 loop spans 16 amino acids. V gave up 5 bases and J gave up 0 bases, with 16 bases separating them. CDR1 is SGHDN and CDR2 is FVKESK in the germline V gene. The CDR3 here is CASSEHPGDPNYGYTF. CDR3 in DNA: TGTGCCAGCAGCGAACACCCAGGGGACCCTAACTATGGCTACACCTTC.

This clonotype has ten or more counts. V usage is TRBV29-1 and J usage is TRBJ2-1; the D is unclear. Germline V gene lookup returns CDR1 SQVTM and CDR2 ANQGSEA. Trimming stripped 0 bases from V and 6 bases from J, with 6 bases between. This CDR3 spans 12 amino acids. Here the CDR3 reads CSVEEWGNEQFF. CDR3 coding DNA: TGCAGCGTTGAAGAATGGGGCAATGAGCAGTTCTTC.

This clonotype showed up just a few times. This chain joins TRBV20-1 and TRBJ2-3; D is possibly TRBD2 (5 bases). Germline-derived CDR1 and CDR2 are DFQATT and SNEGSKA (reference sequence). The CDR3 has 14 residues. V lost 1 base and J 5 bases, leaving 13 bases between the germline ends. CDR3 residues: CSARAKPAGDTQYF. The CDR3 DNA sequence: TGCAGTGCTAGAGCCAAGCCGGCGGGAGATACGCAGTATTTT.

V and J are TRBV5-1 and TRBJ2-1; 9 nucleotides line up with TRBD2. V trimming: 3 bases; J trimming: 10 bases; junction bases outside the gene matches: 8. From germline, CDR1 is SGHRS and CDR2 YFSETQ. The CDR3 covers 14 residues. The chain's CDR3 is CASSSGTSSQEQFF. The CDR3 region has the DNA TGCGCCAGCAGCTCCGGGACTAGCTCCCAGGAGCAGTTCTTC.

The chain is built from TRBV28 and TRBJ2-1; 9 nucleotides match TRBD2. This CDR3 contains 15 residues. V was clipped by 8 bases and J by 4 bases; unmatched bases: 9. Looked up from germline, CDR1 is MDHEN and CDR2 is SYDVKM. The CDR3 nucleotides are TGTGCCAGCTCCCGTAGCGGGAGTGTTTACAATGAGCAGTTCTTC. Translating gives CASSRSGSVYNEQFF.

This clonotype was seen many times. J is TRBJ2-1 and V is TRBV3-1; 10 nucleotides align to TRBD2. V trimming: 1 base; J trimming: 12 bases; junction bases outside the gene matches: 9. The CDR3 extends over 15 amino acids. From germline, CDR1 is LGHDT and CDR2 YNNKEL (reference sequence). The CDR3 loop is CASSQADSGGRGQFF. For the CDR3, the DNA is TGTGCCAGCAGCCAAGCCGATAGCGGGGGGCGGGGGCAGTTCTTC.

The chain recombines TRBV10-3 with TRBJ2-2; D perhaps matches TRBD1 (6 bases). This CDR3 contains 16 residues. Germline-derived CDR1 and CDR2 are ENHRY and SYGVKD. V was cut by 4 bases and J by 0 bases, with 12 bases left in between. The CDR3 DNA sequence: TGTGCCATCAGTGGTCCGGGACAAGCGAACACCGGGGAGCTGTTTTTT. Translation: CAISGPGQANTGELFF.

The V and J genes are TRBV20-1 and TRBJ2-5; TRBD2 agrees at 11 bases. CDR1 and CDR2 from the germline V gene are DFQATT and SNEGSKA (reference sequence). The CDR3 spans 15 residues. J was trimmed by 3 bases and V by 6 bases; bases with no gene match: 9. The CDR3 protein is CSADGLAGREETQYF. Written as DNA, the CDR3 is TGCAGTGCCGATGGACTAGCGGGTCGGGAAGAGACCCAGTACTTC.

This chain joins TRBV23-1 and TRBJ2-1; perhaps TRBD2 as D (6 bases). TRBV23-1 is an ORF for which the function is uncertain. The length of the CDR3 is 15 residues. V was trimmed by 1 base and J by 5 bases, leaving 12 bases between them. The chain's CDR3 is CASSQYLARDNEQFF. In DNA, the CDR3 is TGCGCCAGCAGTCAATACCTAGCGCGGGACAATGAGCAGTTCTTC.

In regard to this clonotype: This likely comes from a read error, as the CDR3 has no conserved phenylalanine or tryptophan at its end. The gene calls are TRBV20-1 and TRBJ2-1; 8 positions match TRBD1. CDR3 length: 14 amino acids. Germline V lookup: CDR1 DFQATT, CDR2 SNEGSKA (reference sequence). The CDR3 is CSPGGGSSYNEQFS. The CDR3, as DNA: TGCAGCCCAGGGGGCGGTAGCTCCTACAATGAGCAGTTCTCC.

V usage is TRBV12-3 or TRBV12-4 and J usage is TRBJ2-7, with D possibly TRBD2 on 5 matching bases. V dropped 6 bases and J dropped 6 bases, with 12 bases sitting between them. The CDR3 length is 12 residues. The CDR3 loop is CASSLLDCEQYF. The CDR3 nucleotides read TGTGCCAGCAGCCTACTAGACTGCGAGCAGTACTTC.

Only a few counts were recorded for this clonotype. The chain combines TRBV10-2 with TRBJ2-2; TRBD2 agrees at 12 bases. The CDR3 is 16 amino acids. Germline assignment: CDR1 WSHSY and CDR2 SAAADI. Trimming cost V 8 bases and J 6 bases; bases outside gene matches: 10. CDR3 sequence: CASGTSLAGGSGELFF. The CDR3 DNA reads as TGCGCCAGCGGCACCTCACTAGCGGGGGGATCCGGGGAGCTGTTTTTT.

The V and J genes are TRBV20-1 and TRBJ1-5; tentative D call: TRBD1 (6 bases). The germline V gene encodes CDR1 DFQATT and CDR2 SNEGSKA (reference sequence). This CDR3 region has 15 residues. V lost 0 bases to trimming and J lost 2 bases, with 11 bases between them. Here the CDR3 reads CSARDRPGGNQPQHF. The CDR3 DNA is TGCAGTGCTAGAGATCGTCCAGGGGGCAATCAGCCCCAGCATTTT.